This TCR beta chain was sequenced for a study of molecular identifiers for immune sequencing clone quantification. General study findings and limits: Clonotypes surpassing 20 RNA copies contained over 99% of effector molecules, versus under 1% in naive cells.

The sample holds many counts of this clonotype. What it binds is unknown. Listed TCR primers and previously described methods were used for bulk TCR libraries. Each CDR3 protein gets one entry after TCRdb re-called the PCR reads with MiXCR. Of 63,000 or so distinct CDR3 sequences in the sample, less than 20% are singletons; the top ten hold 1.4% to 1.5%. Every naive CD8 library was made from between roughly 19,000 and 1,000,000 sorted cells with 10%, 30% or 50% RNA. The CDR3 runs to 17 residues. The J segment lost 5 bases and the V segment lost 1 base, leaving 10 bases of the junction unmatched. The V gene's germline CDR1 is SGHKS and CDR2 YYEKEE (reference sequence).

This sequence was found in a human donor in good health. Some libraries in this study had Jurkat cell RNA spiked in. The V call is TRBV5-5, the J call TRBJ2-2, with 8 bases that match TRBD1. Input material: naive CD8+ T cells from blood, with Jurkat cell RNA spiked in. Subset specified: FACS-sorted CD8+CD4-CCR7+CD45RA+ naive T cells. CDR3 nucleotide sequence: TGTGCCAGCAGCTTGCTCCCCCAACAGGGGGGAACCGGGGAGCTGTTTTTT. Amino acid sequence: CASSLLPQQGGTGELFF.